The entry that follows covers one TCR beta chain sequence. This clonotype was counted many times. It has no known antigen specificity. The input lacks base qualities; no much larger clone sits a single base away. Trimming accounts for 4 bases at V and 0 bases at J, while the number of junction bases matched to no gene is 8. There are 16 amino acids in the CDR3, from cysteine to phenylalanine inclusive. The kept DNA is CDR3 alone, 48 bases in frame from the first base. The germline V gene specifies SGHNT as CDR1 and YENEEA as CDR2. TCR beta CDR3 regions were amplified from RNA transcripts for repertoire sequencing. The first round of RT-PCR was done with HTBI primers and the Qiagen OneStep RT-PCR kit, and was followed by a second round of multiplex PCR, then size selection and purification. Sequencing of the libraries was carried out on an Illumina HiSeq2000 in paired-end mode with 100 bp reads. On the study's bioinformatics: Reads were processed with SOAPnuke, discarding reads with adapters, uncalled bases, mean Phred below 15, or no exact constant-primer or identifier match. COPE v1.2.5 was used to merge high-quality paired reads. Unique nucleotide sequences were defined as clonotypes and aligned to IMGT TRB V, D and J references using MiTCR v1.1. The analysis was limited to V-J combinations with a frequency above 0.0001, which together covered about 99% of repertoires. For each V-J combination, a TCR clonal expansion and chaos score was defined as the ratio of F50 clonal expansion to chaos observed in the TCRdist matrix. Welch's t-statistics and random forest were used to narrow the features down to more than 10 V-J combinations, which were then fed into a naive Bayes classifier. Thyroid-blood repertoire similarity was quantified with the Morisita-Horn index. TCRdb reran the public reads through fastp at Q25 and MiXCR, keeping productive beta chains. Rows merge per CDR3 protein into single entries with the most common DNA and genes. Clone size and V and J calls follow TCRdb, not the original study. The sample table holds a few hundred thousand distinct CDR3 sequences, of which 15% were seen once. The leading ten clones occupy 5.5% to 7% of the sample.

The source of the sample is a study of Graves' ophthalmopathy and Graves' hyperthyroidism (dated by TCRdb to 2016 to 2018). Some background on the complete study: Peripheral blood was collected at initial diagnosis, prior to any treatment. In total, some 130 blood samples were TCR-sequenced: approximately 40 ophthalmopathy, roughly 80 hyperthyroidism and roughly 17 hyperthyroidism-to-ophthalmopathy patients. For training and testing, the 110 or so patients in the discovery cohort were randomly divided in a 7:3 ratio. In several hyperthyroidism patients, the T-cell repertoires found in thyroid tissue were compared with those found in blood. TCR beta repertoire signatures were used to distinguish Graves' ophthalmopathy from Graves' hyperthyroidism and to predict progression to ophthalmopathy. To explore V-J signatures distinguishing ophthalmopathy from hyperthyroidism, a discovery set of 100 patients (roughly 45 ophthalmopathy, over 55 stable hyperthyroidism) was enrolled. An independent validation cohort comprised 18 hyperthyroidism patients and about 16 patients who later progressed from hyperthyroidism to ophthalmopathy. Once sampling was done, hyperthyroidism patients were given methimazole at a starting dose of 30 mg daily, while ophthalmopathy patients were given high-dose intravenous methylprednisolone. Overall study outcomes, separate from this receptor: In cross-validation, the 13-signature model distinguished ophthalmopathy from stable hyperthyroidism with approximately 90% sensitivity and 81.08% specificity, and in the test set the corresponding values were approximately 79% and 70%. No statistical method was used to set the sample size in advance, and the investigators knew which group each participant was assigned to. Most of the expanded thyroid clonotypes with a frequency above 0.001 were also detected in blood, and it was suggested that the thyroid immune response may be reflected by blood repertoires. In validation, the model predicted ophthalmopathy progression with 55% to 71% sensitivity and approximately 75% specificity; 12 predicted patients were CT-confirmed with GO in a median of approximately six months.

Hyperthyroidism was defined as stable when no progression to ophthalmopathy occurred within 18 months of follow-up. Hyperthyroidism patients were newly diagnosed, with disease duration under 2 months, and aged 18 to 65 years. Anyone with other autoimmune diseases, uncontrolled infections, pregnancy or lactation was excluded from the study. Clinical symptoms, serum thyroxine, TRAb, thyroid ultrasound and orbital computed tomography formed the basis of the diagnosis. Ficoll-Paque density gradient centrifugation was used to isolate PBMCs from about 10 ml of fresh peripheral blood. Total RNA was extracted with Trizol reagent and quality-checked on an Agilent 2100 Bioanalyzer.

The receptor chain draws on TRBV11-3 and TRBJ2-7, with 8 central nucleotides matching TRBD2. The sequence was obtained from a young woman with stable Graves' hyperthyroidism. Donor details come from another sample of the same person, matched by shared clones. Sequencing was done on a sample of peripheral blood. CDR3 reads: CASSYTSGRTSYEQYF. The nucleotide sequence reads TGTGCCAGCAGCTATACTAGCGGACGTACCTCCTACGAGCAGTACTTC.